The present TCR beta chain was sequenced within a study of graft-versus-host responses after intestinal transplantation. Study-level information: Transplants given to recipients were multivisceral, liver-intestinal, or isolated intestinal. Study results and caveats: Declining HvG levels early post-transplant were linked to peak circulating GvH clone levels. There were GvH clones found in recipient marrow, and some of them appeared first in ileum or blood.

V was cut by 2 bases and J by 5 bases, with 10 bases left in between. Germline V gives CDR1 SNHLY, CDR2 FYNNEI. This CDR3 comprises 14 residues. Concerning this clone: Antigen: not known.

The protocol was immunoSEQ multiplex PCR, while the TCRdb copy is restricted to in-frame clones and leaves out a portion. The table lists under 45,000 clones, approximately 93% of them singletons. The gene calls are TRBV2 and TRBJ1-5; D gene uncertain. The source was PBMCs, collected approximately 100 weeks after intestinal transplantation. The sequence was obtained from a human patient who received an intestinal transplant, so some T cells may come from the graft donor. CDR3 DNA sequence: TGTGCCAGCAGTGAACAGTTCAGGTATCAGCCCCAGCATTTT. Protein sequence: CASSEQFRYQPQHF. The full variable domain, its missing parts supplied by reference TRBV2 and TRBJ1-5, is EPEVTQTPSHQVTQMGQEVILRCVPISNHLYFYWYRQILGQKVEFLVSFYNNEISEKSEIFDDQFSVERPDGSNFTLKIRSTKLEDSAMYFCASSEQFRYQPQHFGDGTRLSIL.